Shown below are 19 T cell receptor beta chains from a single sample sequenced in a study of T cell repertoires in cytomegalovirus infection. TCRdb used MiXCR to reprocess the reads, holding one entry per CDR3 protein. The sample has 150,000 to 200,000 distinct CDR3 sequences; 25% to 30% are singletons. Sequencing was done on a sample of PBMCs. The receptors here all came from a human donor in good health (CMV status not recorded). Some clones in this sample may be carry-over from other donors' samples.

The chain has TRBV20-1 and TRBJ2-3; 9 bases match TRBD2. Unmatched junction bases numbered 4, after V lost 5 bases and J lost 1 base. Germline lookup yields CDR1 DFQATT and CDR2 SNEGSKA (reference sequence). The length of the CDR3 is 14 residues. In DNA, the CDR3 is TGCAGTGCTCCGAGCGGGGGGCGCACAGATACGCAGTATTTT. It codes for CSAPSGGRTDTQYF.

This clonotype was seen at least ten times. The chain employs TRBV7-2 and TRBJ2-7; D tentatively reads TRBD1 or TRBD2 (6 bases each). Germline CDR1 and CDR2: SGHTA and FQGNSA. The CDR3 contains 16 residues. V lost 4 bases to trimming and J lost 0 bases, with 16 bases between them. The CDR3 region has the DNA TGTGCCAGCAGCTCCCAAGGGGGGCTAAGCTCCTACGAGCAGTACTTC. This translates into CASSSQGGLSSYEQYF.

This clonotype has more than one count but fewer than ten. The chain recombines TRBV5-1 with TRBJ1-1; TRBD1 is a possible D gene (6 bases). Trimming cost V 4 bases and J 3 bases, with 19 bases left between them. Germline-derived CDR1 and CDR2 are SGHRS and YFSETQ. This CDR3 is 16 amino acids long. The CDR3 coding sequence is TGCGCCAGCAGCCTACTTGGACAGCCCCGGGACACTGAAGCTTTCTTT. Amino acid sequence: CASSLLGQPRDTEAFF.

This clonotype was seen a handful of times. This sequence joins TRBV11-3 and TRBJ2-2, with D perhaps TRBD1 (6 bases). Germline loops: CDR1 SGHNT, CDR2 YENEEA. The CDR3 runs 14 residues. Trimming removed 5 bases from V and 4 bases from J, with 11 bases in between. The CDR3: CASSPLRGTGELFF. In nucleotides, the CDR3 is TGTGCCAGCAGCCCCCTCAGGGGCACCGGGGAGCTGTTTTTT.

The chain is built from TRBV19 and TRBJ2-7; 8 bases align to TRBD2. V dropped 5 bases and J dropped 3; count of bases not matched to a gene: 12. Germline lookup yields CDR1 LNHDA and CDR2 SQIVND (reference sequence). The CDR3 sequence is 16 residues long. The CDR3 sequence is CASSSDGGGPSYEQYF. For the CDR3, the DNA is TGTGCCAGTAGTTCTGACGGGGGGGGACCCAGCTACGAGCAGTACTTC. The full variable domain, with the rest looked up from reference TRBV19 and TRBJ2-7, is DGGITQSPKYLFRKEGQNVTLSCEQNLNHDAMYWYRQDPGQGLRLIYYSQIVNDFQKGDIAEGYSVSREKKESFPLTVTSAQKNPTAFYLCASSSDGGGPSYEQYFGPGTRLTVT.

The table lists this clonotype with many counts. The V call is TRBV6-2 or TRBV6-3, the J call TRBJ1-5; no reliable D call. Germline CDR1 and CDR2: MNHEY and SVGEGT. V was clipped by 6 bases and J by 3 bases, with 12 bases between them. CDR3 length equals 14 residues. CDR3 in amino acids: CASSPRSSNQPQHF. The CDR3 DNA reads as TGTGCCAGCAGCCCCAGGTCCTCCAATCAGCCCCAGCATTTT.

In this sample, this clonotype turned up a few times. This chain joins TRBV6-6 and TRBJ2-5; no definite D call. With 4 bases removed from V and 5 bases from J, the gap between germline ends came to 11 bases. CDR3 length: 13 residues. From germline, CDR1 is MNHNY and CDR2 SVGAGI (reference sequence). The CDR3: CASSLEMSETQYF. The CDR3 DNA follows: TGTGCCAGCAGTTTGGAGATGTCGGAGACCCAGTACTTC.

V is TRBV7-3 and J is TRBJ1-2; 9 bases are shared with TRBD1. V was pared by 4 bases and J by 6 bases, with 3 bases of the junction left unmatched. From germline, CDR1 is SGHTA and CDR2 FQGTGA. This CDR3 has 13 residues. The CDR3 DNA reads as TGTGCCAGCAGCTACAGGACAGGGGATGGCTACACCTTC. Translated, it gives CASSYRTGDGYTF.

This clonotype showed up many times. The gene calls are TRBV7-3 and TRBJ2-5; D is possibly TRBD1 or TRBD2 (6 bases each). The CDR3 covers 15 residues. Germline V lookup: CDR1 SGHTA, CDR2 FQGTGA. V lost 5 bases, J lost 3 bases, and 16 bases lay in between. CDR3 residues: CASSPGGQAEETQYF. CDR3 DNA: TGTGCCAGCAGCCCTGGGGGGCAGGCGGAAGAGACCCAGTACTTC.

At least ten counts were recorded for this clonotype. This sequence joins TRBV6-1 and TRBJ1-1; D not certain. The ends were cut back, 3 bases at V and 0 bases at J, with 8 bases in the middle. This CDR3 is 14 amino acids long. The germline V gene has CDR1 MNHNS and CDR2 SASEGT. The CDR3 DNA reads TGTGCCAGCAGTGAGACGGACCTGAACACTGAAGCTTTCTTT. This gives the protein CASSETDLNTEAFF.

The chain couples TRBV7-3 to TRBJ2-6; D is possibly TRBD1 (5 bases). Germline V gene lookup returns CDR1 SGHTA and CDR2 FQGTGA. This CDR3 region has 16 residues. The V and J ends lost 6 bases and 4 bases respectively, with 16 bases between them. CDR3 sequence: CASSLNPGSGANVLTF. The CDR3, as DNA: TGTGCCAGCAGTCTCAATCCAGGGTCCGGGGCCAACGTCCTGACTTTC.

V and J are TRBV23-1 and TRBJ2-7, with D hard to call. TRBV23-1 is placed among ORFs of uncertain function. Trimming removed 0 bases from V and 2 bases from J, with 14 bases in between. CDR3 length: 16 residues. CDR3 DNA sequence: TGCGCCAGCAGTCAATCTTGTATGACGGGCACCTACGAGCAGTACTTC. Translated, it gives CASSQSCMTGTYEQYF.

This clonotype was counted between two and nine times. The chain employs TRBV25-1 and TRBJ2-3; 9 positions match TRBD2. The CDR3 length is 17 residues. CDR1 is MGHDK, CDR2 SYGVNS, per germline. V shed 8 bases and J 2 bases; nucleotides not matched to a gene: 14. The CDR3 sequence is CASGGWLAGTHTDTQYF. DNA of the CDR3: TGTGCCAGCGGTGGATGGCTAGCGGGGACTCACACAGATACGCAGTATTTT.

The V gene is TRBV2, the J gene TRBJ2-3; TRBD2 matches at 9 bases. With 4 bases clipped from V and 0 bases from J, the junction kept 5 bases outside the gene matches. The CDR3 has 16 residues. Per germline, CDR1 SNHLY and CDR2 FYNNEI. The CDR3, as DNA: TGTGCCAGCAGTGGAGGAGCGGGGGGCAGCACAGATACGCAGTATTTT. This codes for CASSGGAGGSTDTQYF.

The chain couples TRBV14 to TRBJ2-5, with 8 positions matching TRBD2. The germline gives CDR1 SGHDN, CDR2 FVKESK. This CDR3 contains 16 residues. Trimming cost V 1 base and J 4 bases; bases outside gene matches: 8. The DNA of the CDR3 is TGTGCCAGCAGCCAAGGATTAGCGGGGATCGTAGAGACCCAGTACTTC. This codes for CASSQGLAGIVETQYF.

This clonotype was seen a handful of times. The V and J genes are TRBV29-1 and TRBJ1-2, with TRBD1 as a possible D gene (6 bases). The CDR3 has 14 residues. CDR1 SQVTM and CDR2 ANQGSEA come from the germline V gene. V lost 5 bases, J lost 0 bases, and 13 bases lay in between. CDR3 in amino acids: CSVIRGAPNYGYTF. The CDR3 DNA reads as TGCAGCGTTATCAGGGGCGCGCCTAACTATGGCTACACCTTC.

The rearrangement links TRBV6-5 to TRBJ2-3; D uncertain. Germline V lookup: CDR1 MNHEY, CDR2 SVGAGI. The germline V and J ends were trimmed by 0 bases and 3 bases, with 10 bases remaining between them. This CDR3 spans 15 amino acids. CDR3 amino acids: CASSYSSLLTDTQYF. CDR3 nucleotide sequence: TGTGCCAGCAGTTACTCATCCCTCCTTACAGATACGCAGTATTTT.

This clonotype was found many times. This sequence joins TRBV7-2 and TRBJ1-2; 7 nucleotides match TRBD1. Germline V gives CDR1 SGHTA, CDR2 FQGNSA. The CDR3 is 16 amino acids. J gave up 4 bases and V 5 bases, and 13 bases lay outside the gene matches. The CDR3 sequence is CASSPEGDSRFYGYTF. Here the CDR3 DNA reads TGTGCCAGCAGCCCTGAGGGGGACAGTCGCTTCTATGGCTACACCTTC.

The chain carries TRBV7-2 and TRBJ2-1; 10 bases line up with TRBD2. Germline V CDR1 and CDR2: SGHTA, FQGNSA. V lost 4 bases to trimming and J lost 10 bases; unmatched junction nucleotides: 7. This CDR3 has 14 amino acids. CDR3 residues: CASSSGLAGGEQFF. Here the CDR3 DNA reads TGTGCCAGCAGCTCGGGTTTAGCGGGGGGCGAGCAGTTCTTC. Together with reference TRBV7-2 and TRBJ2-1, the CDR3 gives the full variable domain: GAGVSQSPSNKVTEKGKDVELRCDPISGHTALYWYRQSLGQGLEFLIYFQGNSAPDKSGLPSDRFSAERTGGSVSTLTIQRTQQEDSAVYLCASSSGLAGGEQFFGPGTRLTVL.